These T cell receptor beta chains were read from a single sample in a study of blood T cell repertoires in COVID-19. Produced via immunoSEQ multiplex PCR; TCRdb's table is partial and in-frame only. The sample has fewer than 250,000 clones, roughly 80% seen once. Sequencing used PBMCs or T cells enriched from blood (not recorded which). The source is a middle-aged woman who had been exposed to COVID-19. Both conserved end residues are part of each CDR3. A D gene is named only where the DNA matches it firmly. Only some rows state a clone size, as once, few, many or a class for expanded clones.

D,J,V,size,CDR3,DNA
-,TRBJ2-5,TRBV12-3/TRBV12-4,-,CASSRGGETQYF,TGTGCCAGCAGTCGGGGTGGAGAGACCCAGTACTTC
-,TRBJ1-6,TRBV18,-,CASSPESGPQGSPLHF,TGTGCCAGCTCACCAGAATCCGGGCCGCAGGGATCACCCCTCCACTTT
-,TRBJ1-1,TRBV28,-,CAMKRGGDTEAFF,TGTGCCATGAAGAGGGGAGGCGACACTGAAGCTTTCTTT
TRBD1,TRBJ1-3,TRBV28,-,CASSERQGGRNTIYF,TGTGCCAGCAGCGAACGACAGGGGGGGAGAAACACCATATATTTT
-,TRBJ2-3,TRBV9,-,CASSAGLADTQYF,TGTGCCAGCAGCGCAGGACTGGCAGATACGCAGTATTTT
-,TRBJ1-4,TRBV5-1,-,CASSEKATNEKLFF,TGCGCCAGCAGCGAGAAAGCAACTAATGAAAAACTGTTTTTT
-,TRBJ2-5,TRBV6-2/TRBV6-3,-,CASSGRGWETQYF,TGTGCCAGCAGCGGCAGGGGTTGGGAGACCCAGTACTTC
-,TRBJ1-1,TRBV29-1,-,CSARAGSSNTEAFF,TGCAGCGCCCGCGCGGGCAGCTCGAACACTGAAGCTTTCTTT
TRBD1,TRBJ2-7,TRBV5-1,-,CASSLAADRGAYEQYF,TGCGCCAGCAGCTTGGCCGCGGACAGGGGAGCCTACGAGCAGTACTTC
TRBD1,TRBJ1-4,TRBV2,-,CASSFTGAQHEKLFF,TGTGCCAGCAGTTTCACAGGGGCTCAGCATGAAAAACTGTTTTTT
-,TRBJ1-5,TRBV28,-,CASSPPRTGNQPQHF,TGTGCCAGCAGTCCCCCCCGGACAGGCAATCAGCCCCAGCATTTT
-,TRBJ1-2,TRBV12-3/TRBV12-4,-,CASSDRIHYGYTF,TGTGCCAGCAGCGACAGGATTCACTATGGCTACACCTTC
TRBD2,TRBJ2-1,TRBV6-5,-,CASSESGGYNEQFF,TGTGCCAGCTCAGAAAGCGGGGGTTACAATGAGCAGTTCTTC
-,TRBJ1-4,TRBV5-1,-,CASSAGGHTNEKLFF,TGCGCCAGCAGCGCTGGAGGGCATACTAATGAAAAACTGTTTTTT
-,TRBJ1-4,TRBV9,-,CASSVGGRNEKLFF,TGTGCCAGCAGCGTAGGGGGCCGGAATGAAAAACTGTTTTTT
-,TRBJ1-2,TRBV16,-,CASSQSRRGNANYGYTF,TGTGCCAGCAGCCAATCTCGGCGGGGAAACGCTAACTATGGCTACACCTTC
TRBD2,TRBJ2-3,TRBV5-4,few,CASSSGLAGSDTQYF,TGTGCCAGCAGCTCGGGACTAGCGGGGTCTGATACGCAGTATTTT
TRBD1,TRBJ1-4,TRBV13,-,CASSFRDRGSTSNEKLFF,TGTGCCAGCAGCTTCCGGGACAGGGGAAGTACGAGTAATGAAAAACTGTTTTTT
TRBD1,TRBJ1-5,TRBV11-2,-,CASSRGGDRGDQPQHF,TGTGCCAGCAGCCGAGGAGGGGACAGGGGAGATCAGCCCCAGCATTTT
TRBD1,TRBJ2-7,TRBV11-2,-,CASSNQGQGALFYEQYF,TGTGCCAGCAGCAACCAAGGACAGGGGGCCCTGTTCTACGAGCAGTACTTC
-,TRBJ1-3,TRBV11-2,-,CASSLDPGAFSGNTIYF,TGTGCCAGCAGCTTAGATCCTGGGGCGTTTTCTGGAAACACCATATATTTT
TRBD1,TRBJ2-3,TRBV19,-,CASSMDRVRTDTQYF,TGTGCCAGTAGTATGGACAGGGTACGGACAGATACGCAGTATTTT
-,TRBJ2-1,TRBV30,-,CAWSAQGPLFF,TGTGCCTGGAGTGCTCAGGGGCCTTTGTTCTTC
TRBD1,TRBJ2-7,TRBV7-8,-,CASRGQGTYEQYF,TGTGCCAGCAGGGGACAGGGGACCTACGAGCAGTACTTC
-,TRBJ1-1,TRBV18,-,CASSLQVNTEAFF,TGTGCCAGCTCACTTCAGGTAAACACTGAAGCTTTCTTT
TRBD2,TRBJ2-5,TRBV19,-,CASSISGGRETQYF,TGTGCCAGTAGTATTAGCGGGGGTCGAGAGACCCAGTACTTC
-,TRBJ2-5,TRBV7-9,once,CASSLAPRGARGETQYF,TGTGCCAGCAGCTTAGCCCCTCGAGGTGCCAGGGGAGAGACCCAGTACTTC
-,TRBJ1-4,TRBV15,-,CATSRGGANEKLFF,TGTGCCACCAGCAGAGGGGGCGCGAATGAAAAACTGTTTTTT
TRBD2,TRBJ2-5,TRBV30,-,CAWSASGGGTQYF,TGTGCCTGGAGTGCTAGCGGGGGGGGGACCCAGTACTTC
TRBD2,TRBJ2-7,TRBV6-5,once,CASSYSGSGGYEQYF,TGTGCCAGCAGTTACTCGGGTAGCGGGGGATACGAGCAGTACTTC
TRBD1,TRBJ2-4,TRBV5-4,-,CASSFPGQGKNIQYF,TGTGCCAGCAGCTTCCCGGGACAGGGGAAAAACATTCAGTACTTC
TRBD1,TRBJ2-7,TRBV6-2/TRBV6-3,-,CASSRQGADEQYF,TGTGCCAGCAGTAGACAGGGGGCTGACGAGCAGTACTTC
-,TRBJ1-1,TRBV5-1,-,CASSPRENTEAFF,TGCGCCAGCAGCCCCCGGGAGAACACTGAAGCTTTCTTT
-,TRBJ1-1,TRBV9,-,CASSQEDGTEAFF,TGTGCCAGCAGCCAAGAGGATGGGACTGAAGCTTTCTTT
-,TRBJ1-3,TRBV18,-,CASEEDSGNTIYF,TGTGCCTCGGAGGAGGACTCTGGAAACACCATATATTTT
TRBD1,TRBJ2-7,TRBV5-4,-,CASRHQGDGMGEQYF,TGTGCCAGCAGGCATCAGGGGGACGGGATGGGGGAGCAGTACTTC
-,TRBJ2-1,TRBV12-3/TRBV12-4,-,CASSFKGDIFF,TGTGCCAGCAGTTTTAAGGGGGATATTTTCTTC
TRBD1,TRBJ1-2,TRBV5-1,-,CASTPGQGYGYTF,TGCGCCAGCACCCCGGGACAGGGCTATGGCTACACCTTC
TRBD1,TRBJ2-5,TRBV6-5,-,CASSYSFSGGGETQYF,TGTGCCAGCAGTTACTCTTTTTCAGGGGGCGGGGAGACCCAGTACTTC
-,TRBJ2-7,TRBV6-5,-,CASSSGTPTYEQYF,TGTGCCAGCAGTTCCGGGACACCAACCTACGAGCAGTACTTC
-,TRBJ1-2,TRBV28,few,CASRKGGAANYGYTF,TGTGCCAGCAGAAAAGGGGGTGCCGCTAACTATGGCTACACCTTC
TRBD2,TRBJ2-1,TRBV28,-,CASSLSGGNYNEQFF,TGTGCCAGCAGTTTGAGCGGGGGGAACTACAATGAGCAGTTCTTC
-,TRBJ1-6,TRBV6-5,-,CASRRGYNSPLHF,TGTGCCAGCAGAAGGGGGTATAATTCACCCCTCCACTTT
TRBD1,TRBJ1-2,TRBV6-5,-,CASTPGTGGAGGYTF,TGTGCCAGCACTCCCGGGACAGGGGGTGCGGGTGGCTACACCTTC
TRBD2,TRBJ2-7,TRBV5-1,-,CASRPNSGGAREQYF,TGCGCCAGCAGACCGAATAGCGGGGGGGCCCGGGAGCAGTACTTC
TRBD1,TRBJ1-5,TRBV5-1,many,CASSLQGANGNQPQHF,TGCGCCAGCAGCTTACAGGGGGCGAACGGCAATCAGCCCCAGCATTTT
-,TRBJ2-7,TRBV9,few,CASSVGDNSYEQYF,TGTGCCAGCAGCGTAGGCGACAACTCCTACGAGCAGTACTTC
-,TRBJ1-2,TRBV7-9,few,CASTPLTVRGYTF,TGTGCCAGCACCCCGTTGACTGTACGGGGCTACACCTTC
TRBD1,TRBJ1-5,TRBV18,-,CASSWTGLRQPQHF,TGTGCCAGCTCATGGACAGGCCTTAGACAGCCCCAGCATTTT
TRBD1,TRBJ1-2,TRBV6-2/TRBV6-3,-,CASSGRTGFWGYTF,TGTGCCAGCAGTGGTCGGACAGGGTTTTGGGGCTACACCTTC
TRBD1,TRBJ2-7,TRBV5-1,-,CASSSIGQGTYEQYF,TGCGCCAGCAGCTCCATCGGACAGGGTACCTACGAGCAGTACTTC
-,TRBJ1-2,TRBV10-3,-,CAISLRGGGYGYTF,TGTGCCATCAGCCTCAGGGGAGGGGGCTATGGCTACACCTTC
TRBD1,TRBJ2-7,TRBV7-2,-,CASSTDRGYEQYF,TGTGCCAGCAGCACGGACAGGGGATACGAGCAGTACTTC
TRBD2,TRBJ2-3,TRBV9,-,CASSPPGLAVTDTQYF,TGTGCCAGCAGCCCACCGGGACTAGCGGTTACAGATACGCAGTATTTT